Listed below are T cell receptor beta chains from one sample, sequenced in a study of OX40 agonist ivuxolimab in advanced cancers. Using immunoSEQ multiplex PCR, the repertoire was profiled, and TCRdb retains in-frame clones only, with some absent. The table includes 30,000 to 35,000 clones, approximately 90% detected once. The sequencing here drew on CD4+ or CD8+ T cells sorted from blood, taken in a trial of the OX40 agonist ivuxolimab. The receptors were gathered from an adult with an advanced solid tumor such as melanoma, head and neck, liver or kidney cancer. Each CDR3 is given with its conserved first and last residue. The D gene is left open where the match is weak. Clone size, where shown, is once, few, many, or a class for clones that have expanded.

CDR3,DNA,D,size,V,J
CASSPTSGRASGELFF,TGTGCCAGCAGCCCCACTAGCGGGAGGGCCTCAGGGGAGCTGTTTTTT,TRBD2,.,TRBV7-9,TRBJ2-2
CASSYSGNYNEQFF,TGTGCCAGCAGTTACTCCGGGAACTACAATGAGCAGTTCTTC,.,.,TRBV6-5,TRBJ2-1
CASSPPEGRIGTEAFF,TGTGCCAGCTCACCACCGGAGGGGCGCATAGGCACTGAAGCTTTCTTT,.,once,TRBV18,TRBJ1-1
CASSGPGTGYHEQYF,TGTGCCAGCAGCGGACCCGGGACAGGGTACCACGAGCAGTACTTC,TRBD1,.,TRBV9,TRBJ2-7
CASSLDRGYEQYF,TGTGCCAGCAGCTTAGACCGGGGCTACGAGCAGTACTTC,.,.,TRBV7-3,TRBJ2-7
CASRPIQRPADEQFF,TGTGCCAGCCGCCCAATTCAGCGACCGGCGGATGAGCAGTTCTTC,.,.,TRBV5-4,TRBJ2-1
CASSIDDSSGANVLTF,TGTGCCAGTAGTATAGATGACAGCTCTGGGGCCAACGTCCTGACTTTC,.,few,TRBV19,TRBJ2-6
CASSLLGPPLNNEQFF,TGCGCCAGCAGCTTATTGGGGCCCCCGTTGAACAATGAGCAGTTCTTC,.,.,TRBV5-1,TRBJ2-1
CASSFPGQGNPDTQYF,TGTGCCAGCAGTTTCCCGGGACAGGGTAACCCAGATACGCAGTATTTT,TRBD1,.,TRBV28,TRBJ2-3
CASSSIAGDNEQFF,TGTGCCAGCAGCTCAATAGCGGGGGACAATGAGCAGTTCTTC,TRBD2,.,TRBV11-3,TRBJ2-1
CASSLLSDRNQPQHF,TGTGCCAGCAGTTTACTCTCGGATCGCAATCAGCCCCAGCATTTT,.,.,TRBV27,TRBJ1-5
CASSEVGPHRGAQHF,TGTGCCAGCAGTGAAGTCGGACCCCACCGGGGGGCCCAGCATTTT,.,.,TRBV6-1,TRBJ1-5
CASSDPLVWYEQYF,TGTGCCAGCAGTGACCCCCTAGTATGGTACGAGCAGTACTTC,.,.,TRBV25-1,TRBJ2-7
CASSLTGGTAYNEQFF,TGTGCCAGCAGTTTAACGGGAGGCACGGCCTACAATGAGCAGTTCTTC,TRBD2,.,TRBV28,TRBJ2-1
CAWSGAGGYGYTF,TGTGCCTGGAGTGGAGCAGGGGGCTATGGCTACACCTTC,TRBD1,few,TRBV30,TRBJ1-2
CASSPSGGSGETQYF,TGCGCCAGCAGCCCGTCTGGCGGGAGCGGGGAGACCCAGTACTTC,TRBD2,.,TRBV4-1,TRBJ2-5
CASTWTGSGGDTQYF,TGTGCCAGCACCTGGACGGGCTCCGGGGGAGATACGCAGTATTTT,.,.,TRBV6-5,TRBJ2-3
CASSPFPGQISLQETQYF,TGTGCCAGCAGTCCCTTCCCGGGACAGATCTCACTACAAGAGACCCAGTACTTC,TRBD1,.,TRBV28,TRBJ2-5
CASSVGASGYEQYF,TGTGCCAGCAGCGTTGGTGCTAGCGGCTACGAGCAGTACTTC,TRBD2,.,TRBV9,TRBJ2-7
CASSLEAASYNEQFF,TGTGCCAGCAGCTTAGAGGCCGCCTCCTACAATGAGCAGTTCTTC,.,.,TRBV11-2,TRBJ2-1
CASSASEGPSYEQYF,TGTGCCAGCAGTGCTTCGGAGGGACCGTCCTACGAGCAGTACTTC,.,.,TRBV25-1,TRBJ2-7
CASSLSGAMNTEAFF,TGTGCCAGCAGTTTATCAGGGGCCATGAACACTGAAGCTTTCTTT,.,.,TRBV27,TRBJ1-1
CASSLESSDEQFF,TGTGCCAGCAGCTTAGAGTCTAGCGATGAGCAGTTCTTC,.,.,TRBV7-9,TRBJ2-1
CASSSGGEKETQYF,TGTGCCAGCAGTTCTGGGGGCGAAAAAGAGACCCAGTACTTC,.,.,TRBV2,TRBJ2-5
CASSFFSGTTDTQYF,TGTGCCAGCAGCTTCTTTTCAGGGACCACAGATACGCAGTATTTT,.,.,TRBV5-6,TRBJ2-3
CASSLGTGANGYTF,TGTGCCAGCAGCTTGGGGACAGGGGCTAATGGCTACACCTTC,TRBD1,.,TRBV5-8,TRBJ1-2
CASSSNVGLAGTYEQYF,TGTGCCAGCAGCTCGAACGTCGGACTAGCGGGGACCTACGAGCAGTACTTC,TRBD2,.,TRBV9,TRBJ2-7
CASSQGQGAGNEQYF,TGTGCTAGCAGCCAAGGACAGGGGGCAGGGAACGAGCAGTACTTC,TRBD1,.,TRBV7-7,TRBJ2-7
CASKIELAASYEQYF,TGTGCCAGCAAAATCGAGCTAGCTGCCTCCTACGAGCAGTACTTC,.,once,TRBV27,TRBJ2-7
CASSFLGQGRTGELFF,TGTGCCAGCAGTTTCCTGGGACAGGGGAGAACCGGGGAGCTGTTTTTT,TRBD1,few,TRBV28,TRBJ2-2
CASGTREMGQETQYF,TGTGCCAGCGGAACTCGGGAGATGGGGCAAGAGACCCAGTACTTC,.,.,TRBV7-9,TRBJ2-5
CAWTGTGGNYEQYF,TGTGCCTGGACTGGGACAGGGGGCAACTACGAGCAGTACTTC,TRBD1,.,TRBV30,TRBJ2-7
CASSPDSVPMFF,TGTGCCAGCAGCCCAGATAGCGTCCCAATGTTCTTC,.,.,TRBV11-2,TRBJ2-1
CASSLEFREGEQFF,TGTGCCAGCAGCTTAGAATTCCGGGAAGGTGAGCAGTTCTTC,.,.,TRBV7-9,TRBJ2-1
CASSLGFRRAPASTDTQYF,TGTGCCAGCAGCTTAGGTTTTCGGAGGGCCCCTGCTAGCACAGATACGCAGTATTTT,.,.,TRBV11-2,TRBJ2-3
CASSIWGISNQPQHF,TGTGCCAGTAGTATCTGGGGGATTAGCAATCAGCCCCAGCATTTT,.,.,TRBV19,TRBJ1-5
CASARGYGYTF,TGTGCCAGCGCCAGGGGTTATGGCTACACCTTC,.,.,TRBV28,TRBJ1-2
CASSVLGRVADTQYF,TGTGCCAGCAGCGTTCTAGGGCGAGTGGCAGATACGCAGTATTTT,.,.,TRBV7-8,TRBJ2-3
CASSQGGWTSGTTFGYNEQFF,TGCGCCAGCAGCCAAGGCGGGTGGACAAGCGGGACGACATTTGGATACAATGAGCAGTTCTTC,TRBD2,.,TRBV4-1,TRBJ2-1
CASSLYPRGVQRAEQYF,TGTGCCAGCAGTTTATACCCACGGGGAGTACAGAGGGCCGAGCAGTACTTC,.,.,TRBV28,TRBJ2-7
CASSPSYEQYF,TGTGCCAGCAGCCCCTCCTACGAGCAGTACTTC,.,once,TRBV2,TRBJ2-7
CASSSWTSDSSEQFF,TGTGCCAGCAGTTCATGGACTAGCGACTCCTCTGAGCAGTTCTTC,TRBD2,.,TRBV27,TRBJ2-1